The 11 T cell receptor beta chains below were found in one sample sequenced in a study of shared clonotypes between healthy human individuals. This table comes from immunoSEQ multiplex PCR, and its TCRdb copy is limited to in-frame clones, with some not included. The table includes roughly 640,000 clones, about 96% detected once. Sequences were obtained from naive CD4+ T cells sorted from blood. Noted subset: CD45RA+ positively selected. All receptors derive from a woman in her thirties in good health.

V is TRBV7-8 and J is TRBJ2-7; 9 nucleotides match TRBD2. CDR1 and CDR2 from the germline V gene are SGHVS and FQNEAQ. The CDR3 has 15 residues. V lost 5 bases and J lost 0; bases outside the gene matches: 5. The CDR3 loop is CASSLSLAGSYEQYF. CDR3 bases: TGTGCCAGCAGCCTGTCACTAGCGGGCTCCTACGAGCAGTACTTC.

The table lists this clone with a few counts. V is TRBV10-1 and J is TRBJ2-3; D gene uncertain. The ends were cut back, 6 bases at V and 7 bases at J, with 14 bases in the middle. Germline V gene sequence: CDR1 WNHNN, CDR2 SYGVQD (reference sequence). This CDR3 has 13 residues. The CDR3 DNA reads TGCGCCAGCAGGGCCGGGCCTGACCATACGCAGTATTTT. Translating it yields CASRAGPDHTQYF.

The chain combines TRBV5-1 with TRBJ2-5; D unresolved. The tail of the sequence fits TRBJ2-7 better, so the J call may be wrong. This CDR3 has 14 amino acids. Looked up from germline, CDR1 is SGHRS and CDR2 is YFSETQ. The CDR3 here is CASSGRTPSYEQYF. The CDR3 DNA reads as TGCGCCAGCAGCGGAAGGACCCCCTCCTACGAGCAGTACTTC.

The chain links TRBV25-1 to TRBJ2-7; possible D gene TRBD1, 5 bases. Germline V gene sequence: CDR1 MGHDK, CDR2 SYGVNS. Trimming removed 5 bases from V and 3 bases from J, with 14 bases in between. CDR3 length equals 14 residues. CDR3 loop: CASSTADTNYEQYF. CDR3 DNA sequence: TGTGCCAGCAGTACGGCGGACACCAACTACGAGCAGTACTTC.

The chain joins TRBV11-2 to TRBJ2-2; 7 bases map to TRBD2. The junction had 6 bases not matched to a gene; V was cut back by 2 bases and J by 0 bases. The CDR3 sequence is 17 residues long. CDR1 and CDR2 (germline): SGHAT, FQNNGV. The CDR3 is CASSLFGLAANTGELFF. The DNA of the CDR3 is TGTGCCAGCAGCTTATTCGGGCTAGCGGCGAACACCGGGGAGCTGTTTTTT.

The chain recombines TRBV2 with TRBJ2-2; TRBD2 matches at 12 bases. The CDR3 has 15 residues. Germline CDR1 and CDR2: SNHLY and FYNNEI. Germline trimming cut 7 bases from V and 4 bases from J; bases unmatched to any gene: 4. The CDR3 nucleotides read TGTGCCAGCACCCTAGCGGGAGGGGGCACCGGGGAGCTGTTTTTT. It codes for CASTLAGGGTGELFF.

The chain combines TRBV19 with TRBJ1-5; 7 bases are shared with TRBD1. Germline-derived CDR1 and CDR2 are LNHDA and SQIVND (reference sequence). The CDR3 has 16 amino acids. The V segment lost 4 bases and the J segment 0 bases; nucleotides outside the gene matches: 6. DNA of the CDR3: TGTGCCAGTAGTACGTTCCGGGACAGTAGCAATCAGCCCCAGCATTTT. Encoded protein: CASSTFRDSSNQPQHF.

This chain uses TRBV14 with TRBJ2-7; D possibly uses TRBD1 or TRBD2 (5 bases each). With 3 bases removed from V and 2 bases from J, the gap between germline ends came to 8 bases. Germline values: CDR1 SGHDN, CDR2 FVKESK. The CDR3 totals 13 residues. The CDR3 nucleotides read TGTGCCAGCAGCCAGGGGGTTACCTACGAGCAGTACTTC. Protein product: CASSQGVTYEQYF.

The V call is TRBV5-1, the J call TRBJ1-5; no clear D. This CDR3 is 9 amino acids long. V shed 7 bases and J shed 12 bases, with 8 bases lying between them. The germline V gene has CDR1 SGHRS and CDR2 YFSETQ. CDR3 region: CASPVRQHF. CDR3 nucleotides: TGCGCCAGCCCAGTACGCCAGCATTTT.

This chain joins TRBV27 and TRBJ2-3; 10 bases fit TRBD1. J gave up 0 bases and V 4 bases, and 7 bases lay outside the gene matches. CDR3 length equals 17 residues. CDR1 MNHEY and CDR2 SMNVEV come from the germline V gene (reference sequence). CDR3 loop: CASSSPAGQGSTDTQYF. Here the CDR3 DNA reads TGTGCCAGCAGTTCCCCGGCGGGACAGGGGAGCACAGATACGCAGTATTTT.

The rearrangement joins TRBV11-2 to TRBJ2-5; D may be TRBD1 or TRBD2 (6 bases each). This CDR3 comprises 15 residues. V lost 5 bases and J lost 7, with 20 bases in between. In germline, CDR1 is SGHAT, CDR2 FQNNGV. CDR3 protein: CASSPLQGQGGTQYF. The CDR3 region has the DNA TGTGCCAGCAGCCCACTCCAGGGGCAGGGAGGGACCCAGTACTTC.